This TCR beta chain is drawn from a study of type 1 and type 2 diabetes patients. Study context: Samples came from type 1 diabetic, type 2 diabetic or nondiabetic people, recruited in China. Study results and caveats: In type 2 diabetes, highly-expanded CD4+ clones took a median 3.9% of reads. Type 1 diabetes repertoires were significantly less diverse than type 2 diabetes ones.

This CDR3 spans 16 amino acids. V was pared by 7 bases and J by 2 bases, with 13 bases of the junction left unmatched. Each diabetic donor fulfilled classification criteria for either type 1 or type 2. This clonotype has a handful of counts. Its matching antigen is unknown. Genomic DNA was the PCR template. A primer set of 30 forward and 13 reverse primers amplified the CDR3. TCRdb passed the multiplex PCR reads through MiXCR, listing each CDR3 protein once. The sample lists 250,000 or so distinct CDR3 sequences, around 47% occurring once. The clonotype was recovered from a man aged 18 to 29 with type 2 diabetes. Material: peripheral blood mononuclear cells (PBMCs). The rearrangement uses TRBV12-3 or TRBV12-4 and TRBJ2-5; the match to TRBD2 covers 7 bases. The DNA for the CDR3 is TGTGCCAGCAAACACGTAGAGCGGGACCCTCAAGAGACCCAGTACTTC. Amino acids: CASKHVERDPQETQYF.